Listed here are 17 T cell receptor beta chains from one sample, sequenced in a study of cytomegalovirus exposure and HLA in healthy donors. PCR primers comprised 60 Vbeta and 13 Jbeta primers. The method was immunoSEQ multiplex PCR; TCRdb's version includes in-frame clones alone and lacks a portion of them. The repertoire includes approximately 240,000 clones, 77% of them detected once, and 2.5% to 3.5% sits in the top ten. Specimen: PBMCs. The receptors shown here come from a woman aged 55-70 years in good health and CMV-seropositive.

This clone appeared a single time. The chain employs TRBV29-1 and TRBJ1-5; no clear D. The V end was cut by 4 bases, the J end by 4 bases, with 8 bases between. The germline gives CDR1 SQVTM, CDR2 ANQGSEA. CDR3 length: 12 residues. This chain's CDR3 is CSVGGLNQPQHF. The CDR3 DNA reads as TGCAGCGTTGGAGGTTTGAATCAGCCCCAGCATTTT.

The chain is built from TRBV18 and TRBJ1-1; 8 bases map to TRBD1. V lost 4 bases to trimming and J lost 4 bases; unmatched junction nucleotides: 8. The CDR3 runs 15 residues. The germline V gene encodes CDR1 KGHSH and CDR2 LQKENI. Written as DNA, the CDR3 is TGTGCCAGCTCACTCGGACAGGGAGGAATCACTGAAGCTTTCTTT. This encodes CASSLGQGGITEAFF. Looking up the rest from reference TRBV18 and TRBJ1-1 gives the full variable domain: NAGVMQNPRHLVRRRGQEARLRCSPMKGHSHVYWYRQLPEEGLKFMVYLQKENIIDESGMPKERFSAEFPKEGPSILRIQQVVRGDSAAYFCASSLGQGGITEAFFGQGTRLTVV.

This chain uses TRBV7-2 with TRBJ1-3; 7 positions agree with TRBD1. The CDR3 extends over 13 amino acids. Germline CDR1 SGHTA, CDR2 FQGNSA. J was trimmed by 4 bases and V by 8 bases; bases with no gene match: 5. CDR3 sequence (DNA): TGTGCCAGCGAGGCAGGGGGAGGAAACACCATATATTTT. Translated, it gives CASEAGGGNTIYF. Full variable domain (rest looked up from reference TRBV7-2 and TRBJ1-3): GAGVSQSPSNKVTEKGKDVELRCDPISGHTALYWYRQSLGQGLEFLIYFQGNSAPDKSGLPSDRFSAERTGGSVSTLTIQRTQQEDSAVYLCASEAGGGNTIYFGEGSWLTVV.

The CDR3 sequence: CASSLLDSSGNTIYF. The CDR3 DNA follows: TGCGCCAGCAGCTTATTGGACAGCTCTGGAAACACCATATATTTT. The chain carries TRBV5-1 and TRBJ1-3; the D gene is possibly TRBD1 (6 bases). From germline, CDR1 is SGHRS and CDR2 YFSETQ. The CDR3 consists of 15 residues. V dropped 2 bases and J dropped 0 bases, with 9 bases sitting between them.

This clone was seen only once. This chain connects TRBV19 to TRBJ1-2, with TRBD1 matching 7 bases. Per the germline V gene, CDR1 is LNHDA and CDR2 is SQIVND (reference sequence). The V and J ends lost 7 bases and 7 bases, in that order; junction bases with no gene match: 12. The CDR3 has 14 residues. CDR3 DNA: TGTGCCAGTACCGACGACAGGGTCCGACTTGGCTACACCTTC. Translation: CASTDDRVRLGYTF.

V and J are TRBV10-2 and TRBJ2-3; 10 bases align to TRBD2. V was pared by 5 bases and J by 4 bases, with 0 bases of the junction left unmatched. The length of the CDR3 is 13 residues. The germline CDR1 and CDR2 sequences are WSHSY and SAAADI. CDR3 in DNA: TGCGCCAGCAGTACTAGCGGGGCAGATACGCAGTATTTT. Translated: CASSTSGADTQYF.

This chain links TRBV5-1 with TRBJ2-5, with D perhaps TRBD2 (5 bases). Germline CDR1 reads SGHRS; CDR2 reads YFSETQ. V was pared by 0 bases and J by 1 base, with 10 bases between. This CDR3 has 15 amino acids. CDR3 in amino acids: CASSLAEGSQETQYF. CDR3 sequence (DNA): TGCGCCAGCAGCTTGGCAGAGGGCAGCCAAGAGACCCAGTACTTC.

The rearrangement uses TRBV7-2 and TRBJ1-1; D gene unclear. Germline V lookup: CDR1 SGHTA, CDR2 FQGNSA. There are 13 residues in the CDR3. Trimming removed 4 bases at V and 1 base at J, with 7 bases between. The CDR3 loop reads CASSSGANTEAFF. CDR3 DNA sequence: TGTGCCAGCAGCTCCGGAGCGAACACTGAAGCTTTCTTT.

As to this clone: Germline is not matched at one junction end, which may reflect a read error. The chain has TRBV7-7 and TRBJ2-2, with 12 bases identical to TRBD2. The CDR3 contains 17 residues. Germline CDR1 is SSHAT and CDR2 is FNYEAQ (reference sequence). CDR3 sequence reads: CASSSTSGSLDTGELLF. Written as DNA, the CDR3 is TGTGCCAGCAGCTCGACTAGCGGGAGTTTGGACACCGGGGAGCTGCTTTTT.

V usage is TRBV4-1 and J usage is TRBJ2-4, with 7 bases identical to TRBD1. This CDR3 contains 15 residues. V gave up 6 bases and J gave up 8 bases; unmatched junction bases: 13. CDR1 and CDR2 from the germline V gene are MGHRA and YSYEKL. DNA for the CDR3: TGCGCCAGCAGTTATAGGGGGCTCCCCGAGGACATTCAGTACTTC. Translated, it gives CASSYRGLPEDIQYF.

This chain joins TRBV28 and TRBJ1-2, with D perhaps TRBD1 (5 bases). CDR1 is MDHEN, CDR2 SYDVKM, per germline. The CDR3 is made up of 14 amino acids. V dropped 5 bases and J dropped 8 bases, with 18 bases sitting between them. The CDR3 nucleotides read TGTGCCAGCAGTCCATCGGGGAGGGGTGGCGGCTACACCTTC. Protein sequence: CASSPSGRGGGYTF.

The chain couples TRBV6-1 to TRBJ2-1, with a weak D call TRBD2 (6 bases). Germline lookup yields CDR1 MNHNS and CDR2 SASEGT. The CDR3 has 13 residues. Trimming removed 6 bases from V and 6 bases from J, with 12 bases in between. The CDR3 sequence: CASSPGLANEQFF. Here the CDR3 DNA reads TGTGCCAGCAGCCCGGGACTGGCCAATGAGCAGTTCTTC.

The V gene is TRBV21-1, the J gene TRBJ2-1; no check of the table's D call, TRBD1, against the DNA was made. TRBV21-1 is annotated as a pseudogene. The CDR3 contains 15 residues. CDR3 DNA: TGTGCCAGCACCATCCGGACAGGCTCCTACAATGAGCAGTTCTTC. Translating it yields CASTIRTGSYNEQFF.

The chain links TRBV11-3 to TRBJ1-1; maybe TRBD1 (5 bases). CDR3 size: 13 residues. Deletions cut 5 bases from V and 4 bases from J, with 11 bases between. CDR1 is SGHNT and CDR2 is YENEEA in the germline V gene. The CDR3 loop reads CASSIQEGTEAFF. The CDR3 DNA reads as TGTGCCAGCAGCATACAGGAGGGCACTGAAGCTTTCTTT.

The gene calls are TRBV7-9 and TRBJ1-2; 9 nucleotides agree with TRBD1. The CDR3 covers 16 residues. V shed 2 bases and J 8 bases; nucleotides not matched to a gene: 12. Germline assignment: CDR1 SEHNR and CDR2 FQNEAQ (reference sequence). The CDR3 spells CASSLFDPGTGTGYTF. Written as DNA, the CDR3 is TGTGCCAGCAGCTTATTTGACCCCGGGACAGGGACGGGCTACACCTTC.

V gene TRBV19 combines with J gene TRBJ1-5, with a weak D call TRBD1 (5 bases). This CDR3 has 16 residues. V lost 0 bases and J 3 bases, leaving 12 bases between the germline ends. The germline V gene has CDR1 LNHDA and CDR2 SQIVND (reference sequence). The DNA of the CDR3 is TGTGCCAGTAGTATAGATAGTCGACAGTACAATCAGCCCCAGCATTTT. Encoded protein: CASSIDSRQYNQPQHF.

This rearrangement joins TRBV5-4 to TRBJ2-1, with 11 bases lining up with TRBD1. Trimming at V came to 2 bases and at J to 7 bases, leaving 5 bases not matched to a gene. Germline V gene sequence: CDR1 SGHNT, CDR2 YYREEE (reference sequence). CDR3 length: 15 residues. The CDR3 reads CASSFGTGGSNEQFF. The DNA for the CDR3 is TGTGCCAGCAGCTTTGGGACAGGGGGTTCAAATGAGCAGTTCTTC.